Below, 16 T cell receptor beta chains from the same sample are listed, as sequenced in a study of T-cell reconstitution after alpha-beta-depleted transplantation in children. Library preparation (for TCRbeta) was performed with unique molecular identifiers. TCRdb reprocessed the PCR reads with MiXCR, giving one entry per CDR3 protein. The table has fewer than 1 million distinct CDR3 sequences, around 15% seen once; the top ten hold about 4.6%. The sample here was PBMCs, mostly from graft donor cells, taken 360 days after TCRalphabeta/CD19-depleted stem cell transplant. The receptors come from a male patient between 5 and 17 years old who had a stem cell transplant for acute lymphoblastic leukemia, so the T cells may come from the graft donor.

This clonotype was seen a handful of times. The chain carries TRBV4-2 and TRBJ2-1, with 9 bases lining up with TRBD2. With 4 bases clipped from V and 6 bases from J, the junction kept 13 bases outside the gene matches. The CDR3 spans 17 residues. Germline V CDR1 and CDR2: LGHNA, YNFKEQ. The CDR3 spells CASSPYAAGGRGNEQFF. The DNA for the CDR3 is TGTGCCAGCAGCCCATACGCAGCGGGAGGTCGGGGCAATGAGCAGTTCTTC.

The V gene is TRBV23-1, the J gene TRBJ2-1; D is uncertain. TRBV23-1 is treated as an ORF (open reading frame) with a function not yet certain. The CDR3 sequence is 12 residues long. V lost 8 bases and J lost 8, with 13 bases in between. The CDR3 region is CASGEWAHEQFF. CDR3 nucleotide sequence: TGCGCCAGCGGCGAGTGGGCCCATGAGCAGTTCTTC.

This chain links TRBV5-1 with TRBJ2-2; a weak D match, TRBD2 (6 bases). CDR1 SGHRS and CDR2 YFSETQ come from the germline V gene. V was trimmed by 4 bases and J by 6 bases, leaving 13 bases between them. The CDR3 length is 14 residues. The CDR3 DNA sequence: TGCGCCAGCAGCACGGGACTCCACGCCGGGGAGCTGTTTTTT. Translated: CASSTGLHAGELFF.

V usage is TRBV7-8 and J usage is TRBJ2-3, with D possibly matching TRBD2 (5 bases). Germline V gene lookup returns CDR1 SGHVS and CDR2 FQNEAQ. Trimming took off 0 bases at V and 2 bases at J, with 9 bases between the two ends. The CDR3 length is 15 residues. The CDR3 here is CASSLAWTYTDTQYF. For the CDR3, the DNA is TGTGCCAGCAGCTTAGCTTGGACTTACACAGATACGCAGTATTTT.

The chain uses TRBV29-1 and TRBJ2-1; TRBD1 matches at 8 bases. The CDR3 runs to 11 residues. The V gene end was trimmed by 6 bases and the J gene end by 10 bases; junction bases not matched to a gene: 5. Germline loops: CDR1 SQVTM, CDR2 ANQGSEA. The CDR3 loop reads CSVDREGEQFF. As DNA, the CDR3 is TGCAGCGTGGACAGGGAAGGAGAGCAGTTCTTC.

CDR3 region: CASIAGEDTGELFF. CDR3 in DNA: TGTGCCAGCATAGCGGGAGAGGACACCGGGGAGCTGTTTTTT. The chain has TRBV12-3 or TRBV12-4 and TRBJ2-2; 9 nucleotides agree with TRBD2. The CDR3 covers 14 residues. After removal of 7 bases from V and 3 bases from J, the junction contained 3 bases not matched to a gene.

In its sample, this clonotype was seen a few times. V gene TRBV5-1 combines with J gene TRBJ2-7, with D hard to call. V lost 1 base, J lost 1 base, and 9 bases lay in between. The CDR3 covers 14 residues. Germline loops: CDR1 SGHRS, CDR2 YFSETQ. CDR3 amino acids: CASSLTPRSYEQYF. The CDR3 region has the DNA TGCGCCAGCAGCTTGACCCCAAGGTCCTACGAGCAGTACTTC. The whole variable domain, remainder taken from reference TRBV5-1 and TRBJ2-7, is KAGVTQTPRYLIKTRGQQVTLSCSPISGHRSVSWYQQTPGQGLQFLFEYFSETQRNKGNFPGRFSGRQFSNSRSEMNVSTLELGDSALYLCASSLTPRSYEQYFGPGTRLTVT.

The V call is TRBV25-1, the J call TRBJ2-5; D not resolved. Germline lookup yields CDR1 MGHDK and CDR2 SYGVNS. This CDR3 spans 15 amino acids. Trimming removed 5 bases from V and 4 bases from J, with 17 bases in between. CDR3 region: CASSQGSVVRETQYF. In DNA, the CDR3 is TGTGCCAGCAGTCAAGGTTCTGTGGTGAGAGAGACCCAGTACTTC.

The genes are TRBV19 and TRBJ2-1; D is possibly TRBD1 (5 bases). The germline V and J ends were trimmed by 5 bases and 7 bases, with 12 bases remaining between them. The CDR3 is made up of 13 amino acids. Germline lookup yields CDR1 LNHDA and CDR2 SQIVND (reference sequence). CDR3 in amino acids: CASSRTGLNEQFF. In nucleotides, the CDR3 is TGTGCCAGTAGTCGTACAGGTTTGAATGAGCAGTTCTTC.

V usage is TRBV2 and J usage is TRBJ2-7, with TRBD1 matching 11 bases. The germline gives CDR1 SNHLY, CDR2 FYNNEI. The CDR3 has 14 amino acids. With V trimmed by 6 bases and J by 5 bases, 6 bases remained unmatched. CDR3 bases: TGTGCCAGCAGACCGGGACAGGGGGACGACGAGCAGTACTTC. Translated: CASRPGQGDDEQYF.

The chain links TRBV5-1 to TRBJ2-7; D gene unclear. Germline V gene data show CDR1 as SGHRS and CDR2 as YFSETQ. CDR3 size: 14 residues. V lost 0 bases and J lost 0, with 7 bases in between. CDR3 region: CASSLDPASYEQYF. DNA of the CDR3: TGCGCCAGCAGCTTGGATCCAGCCTCCTACGAGCAGTACTTC.

The V gene is TRBV4-1, the J gene TRBJ1-1, with D perhaps matching TRBD1 (5 bases). V was clipped by 6 bases and J by 3 bases, with 17 bases between them. CDR1 MGHRA and CDR2 YSYEKL come from the germline V gene. The CDR3 loop spans 15 amino acids. CDR3 amino acids: CASRHTSGPYTEAFF. The CDR3 nucleotides are TGCGCCAGCAGACATACGTCGGGACCGTACACTGAAGCTTTCTTT.

Only a few counts were recorded for this clonotype. The chain employs TRBV25-1 and TRBJ2-7; 10 bases are a match to TRBD1. V shed 8 bases, J shed 2 bases, and the junction held 9 bases outside the gene matches. Germline CDR1 MGHDK, CDR2 SYGVNS. CDR3 length equals 15 residues. Here the CDR3 reads CASSVAGTGAYEQYF. CDR3 DNA: TGTGCCAGCTCTGTCGCCGGGACAGGGGCCTACGAGCAGTACTTC.

This sequence joins TRBV14 and TRBJ2-5; the D is unclear. From germline, CDR1 is SGHDN and CDR2 FVKESK. V shed 4 bases and J shed 4 bases, with 13 bases lying between them. This CDR3 has 14 amino acids. CDR3 region: CASSRLVSGETQYF. The CDR3 coding sequence is TGTGCCAGCAGCCGTTTAGTGTCGGGAGAGACCCAGTACTTC.

This chain joins TRBV5-1 and TRBJ1-2; a possible D gene is TRBD1 (6 bases). This CDR3 is 17 amino acids long. V was shortened by 0 bases and J by 4 bases, with 19 bases between the two germline ends. Germline-derived CDR1 and CDR2 are SGHRS and YFSETQ. This CDR3 reads CASSLAEGGRDPYGYTF. The CDR3 nucleotides are TGCGCCAGCAGCTTGGCAGAGGGGGGCAGGGATCCCTATGGCTACACCTTC.

This clonotype was seen more than once but under ten times. The chain combines TRBV27 with TRBJ2-1; D possibly corresponds to TRBD1 (6 bases). Germline lookup yields CDR1 MNHEY and CDR2 SMNVEV (reference sequence). Trimming cost V 7 bases and J 8 bases, with 12 bases left between them. The CDR3 totals 12 residues. Here the CDR3 reads CASNRDGDEQFF. DNA of the CDR3: TGTGCCAGCAACAGGGACGGCGATGAGCAGTTCTTC.